Following are 7 T cell receptor beta chains from one sample sequenced in a study of blood T cell repertoires in COVID-19. Sequencing was performed with immunoSEQ multiplex PCR; in TCRdb, only in-frame clones are kept and a portion is missing. The table lists 350,000 to 550,000 clones, 85% to 90% of them singletons. Material for sequencing was PBMCs or T cells enriched from blood (not recorded which). The receptors were gathered from a man in his thirties or forties who had recovered from COVID-19.

J is TRBJ2-2 and V is TRBV5-1, with a possible D match to TRBD2 (6 bases). CDR1 and CDR2 (germline): SGHRS, YFSETQ. The CDR3 contains 15 residues. Trimming shortened V by 4 bases and J by 6 bases, and 16 bases separated the two germline ends. The CDR3 coding sequence is TGCGCCAGCAGCCTCCCGACTAGTGACGCCGGGGAGCTGTTTTTT. Translating it yields CASSLPTSDAGELFF.

This clone was seen a few times. V is TRBV5-6 and J is TRBJ1-5, with 9 bases matching TRBD1. This CDR3 contains 16 residues. CDR1 and CDR2 (germline): SGHDT, YYEEEE. With V trimmed by 2 bases and J by 6 bases, 9 bases remained unmatched. The chain's CDR3 is CASSLGGQGHSQPQHF. CDR3 bases: TGTGCCAGCAGCTTAGGAGGACAGGGGCATAGTCAGCCCCAGCATTTT.

The count of this clone is one. The rearrangement links TRBV4-1 to TRBJ2-7; TRBD2 matches 10 bases. With 3 bases clipped from V and 1 base from J, the junction kept 9 bases outside the gene matches. CDR3 size: 17 residues. Germline loops: CDR1 MGHRA, CDR2 YSYEKL. CDR3 amino acids: CASSHGTSVGLSYEQYF. Written as DNA, the CDR3 is TGCGCCAGCAGCCACGGGACTAGCGTAGGTCTATCCTACGAGCAGTACTTC.

This clone was counted a few times. In nucleotides, the CDR3 is TGTGCCAGCAGTGAACTACAGGGTGGCAATCAGCCCCAGCATTTT. It yields the protein CASSELQGGNQPQHF. V is TRBV2 and J is TRBJ1-5; D possibly corresponds to TRBD1 (6 bases). This CDR3 is built from 15 residues. Germline lookup yields CDR1 SNHLY and CDR2 FYNNEI. V was cut by 2 bases and J by 2 bases, with 10 bases left in between.

This rearrangement joins TRBV6-2 or TRBV6-3 to TRBJ2-7; the D is unclear. Germline lookup yields CDR1 MNHEY and CDR2 SVGEGT. This CDR3 contains 15 residues. Trimming took off 2 bases at V and 0 bases at J, with 11 bases between the two ends. The CDR3 reads CASSYAAALSYEQYF. In DNA form, the CDR3 reads TGTGCCAGCAGTTACGCCGCGGCCCTCTCCTACGAGCAGTACTTC.

The genes are TRBV2 and TRBJ2-5; 10 bases line up with TRBD1. The CDR3 consists of 13 residues. Germline V gene data show CDR1 as SNHLY and CDR2 as FYNNEI. V was pared by 6 bases and J by 4 bases, with 2 bases of the junction left unmatched. The CDR3 sequence: CASRGTGAETQYF. CDR3 bases: TGTGCCAGCAGGGGGACAGGGGCAGAGACCCAGTACTTC.

Only one count was recorded for this clone. This chain uses TRBV5-1 with TRBJ2-3, with D possibly matching TRBD2 (6 bases). CDR1 SGHRS and CDR2 YFSETQ come from the germline V gene. The V end lost 0 bases, the J end lost 2 bases, and 10 bases lay between the germline ends. CDR3 length equals 15 residues. CDR3 protein: CASSLAGALTDTQYF. The CDR3 nucleotides read TGCGCCAGCAGCTTGGCGGGAGCGCTCACAGATACGCAGTATTTT.